These T cell receptor beta chains were read from a single sample in a study of blood T cell repertoires in COVID-19. Sequenced by immunoSEQ multiplex PCR; TCRdb stores in-frame clones only, minus some. This repertoire shows 70,000 to 100,000 clones, more than 70% found once; its top ten account for less than 3%. Input material: peripheral blood. Receptors were obtained from a man aged 45-65 years with COVID-19, enrolled during active disease. The conserved cysteine and the conserved F or W are not part of the CDR3 here.

cdr3_aa: ASSPALIGGYT; j_call: TRBJ1-2; v_call: TRBV6-2/TRBV6-3
cdr3_aa: ASSLGGVNTGELF; j_call: TRBJ2-2; v_call: TRBV7-9
cdr3_aa: ATSSDGQHNQPQH; j_call: TRBJ1-5; v_call: TRBV15
cdr3_aa: ASSIGSANTGELF; j_call: TRBJ2-2; v_call: TRBV5-1
cdr3_aa: ASSQEDRLNYGYT; j_call: TRBJ1-2; v_call: TRBV4-1
cdr3_aa: ASSVESGGTEAF; j_call: TRBJ1-1; v_call: TRBV9
cdr3_aa: ASSQVLLSRGRPNNEQF; j_call: TRBJ2-1; v_call: TRBV3-1/TRBV3-2
cdr3_aa: ASSPRRSYEQY; j_call: TRBJ2-7; v_call: TRBV6-5
cdr3_aa: ASSRTPPRLTGDNEQF; j_call: TRBJ2-1; v_call: TRBV11-2
cdr3_aa: ASSQDYRTSKETQY; j_call: TRBJ2-5; v_call: TRBV4-1
cdr3_aa: ASSQDRAPLH; j_call: TRBJ1-6; v_call: TRBV4-3
cdr3_aa: ASSLGQGAQPQH; j_call: TRBJ1-5; v_call: TRBV18
cdr3_aa: ASSRTVYGYT; j_call: TRBJ1-2; v_call: TRBV28
cdr3_aa: ASRGTEAF; j_call: TRBJ1-1; v_call: TRBV19
cdr3_aa: ASSPYQGEAF; j_call: TRBJ1-1; v_call: TRBV11-2
cdr3_aa: ASRYRGWETQY; j_call: TRBJ2-5; v_call: TRBV5-4
cdr3_aa: ASSQGLPSAGALPLH; j_call: TRBJ1-6; v_call: TRBV3-1/TRBV3-2
cdr3_aa: ASSRQGPYGYT; j_call: TRBJ1-2; v_call: TRBV28
cdr3_aa: ASSSPAAGLETQY; j_call: TRBJ2-5; v_call: TRBV3-1/TRBV3-2
cdr3_aa: ASSPDRNVYEQY; j_call: TRBJ2-7; v_call: TRBV18
cdr3_aa: SASRGGPNTEAF; j_call: TRBJ1-1; v_call: TRBV20-1
cdr3_aa: ASTRGPTDTQY; j_call: TRBJ2-3; v_call: TRBV28
cdr3_aa: ASSSQRGTEAF; j_call: TRBJ1-1; v_call: TRBV19
cdr3_aa: ASSPGETGVRGYT; j_call: TRBJ1-2; v_call: TRBV6-5
cdr3_aa: ASSQDRDTEAF; j_call: TRBJ1-1; v_call: TRBV7-3
cdr3_aa: ASSLRQARAGELF; j_call: TRBJ2-2; v_call: TRBV28
cdr3_aa: ASRIQGGGNQPQH; j_call: TRBJ1-5; v_call: TRBV27
cdr3_aa: ARSLEGGPAMDSPLH; j_call: TRBJ1-6; v_call: TRBV5-3
cdr3_aa: SAAMDGSSPLH; j_call: TRBJ1-6; v_call: TRBV29-1
cdr3_aa: ASSYGTGGEKLF; j_call: TRBJ1-4; v_call: TRBV6-5
cdr3_aa: ASSVNTGTEAF; j_call: TRBJ1-1; v_call: TRBV5-4
cdr3_aa: ATSAGTGYGYT; j_call: TRBJ1-2; v_call: TRBV24-1
cdr3_aa: SVVIRLVGADTQY; j_call: TRBJ2-3; v_call: TRBV29-1
cdr3_aa: ASSDFHNSYNEQF; j_call: TRBJ2-1; v_call: TRBV10-2
cdr3_aa: ASSHVAGTPHTEAF; j_call: TRBJ1-1; v_call: TRBV14
cdr3_aa: ASSLQGEIGELF; j_call: TRBJ2-2; v_call: TRBV27
cdr3_aa: ASSTQPQGLSEAF; j_call: TRBJ1-1; v_call: TRBV28
cdr3_aa: AWSVQAAGYNEQF; j_call: TRBJ2-1; v_call: TRBV30
cdr3_aa: ASSFSYSGNTIY; j_call: TRBJ1-3; v_call: TRBV7-2
cdr3_aa: ATSRRGPRGSYNEQF; j_call: TRBJ2-1; v_call: TRBV15
cdr3_aa: ASSPAGGQGYT; j_call: TRBJ1-2; v_call: TRBV18
cdr3_aa: SASSGVNTEAF; j_call: TRBJ1-1; v_call: TRBV20-1